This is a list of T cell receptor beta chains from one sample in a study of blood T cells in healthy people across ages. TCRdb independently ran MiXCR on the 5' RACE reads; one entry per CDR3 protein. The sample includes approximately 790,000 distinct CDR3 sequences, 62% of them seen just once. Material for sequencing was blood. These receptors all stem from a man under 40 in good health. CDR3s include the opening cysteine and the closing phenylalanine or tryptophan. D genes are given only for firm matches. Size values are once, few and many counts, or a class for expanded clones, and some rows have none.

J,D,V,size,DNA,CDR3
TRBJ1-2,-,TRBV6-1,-,TGTGCCAGCAGCGCAGTTGGCGACGGCTACACCTTC,CASSAVGDGYTF
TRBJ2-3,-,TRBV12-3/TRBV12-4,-,TGTGCCAGCCGACCCCTCGGGGGGACAGGTCCTAATACGCAGTATTTT,CASRPLGGTGPNTQYF
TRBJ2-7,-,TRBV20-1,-,TGCAGTGCTAGTCGTTGGGTAGAGCTAGGGGATGAGCAGTACTTC,CSASRWVELGDEQYF
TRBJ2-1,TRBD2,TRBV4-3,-,TGCGCCAGCAGCCAAGACAGCGGGGGTTCCTACAATGAGCAGTTCTTC,CASSQDSGGSYNEQFF
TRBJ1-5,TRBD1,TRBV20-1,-,TGCAGTGCTATGGACAGGGCTTTCAATCAGCCCCAGCATTTT,CSAMDRAFNQPQHF
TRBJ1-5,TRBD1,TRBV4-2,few,TGTGCCAGCAGCCAAGAACAGGGGCACCTCAATCAGCCCCAGCATTTT,CASSQEQGHLNQPQHF
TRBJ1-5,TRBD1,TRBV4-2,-,TGTGCCAGCAGCCCTAGCTTACAGGGGGCGATTCAGCCCCAGCATTTT,CASSPSLQGAIQPQHF
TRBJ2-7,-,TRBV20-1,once,TGCAGTGCTAGAGCGAGCGGGCCGGCCTCCTACGAGCAGTACTTC,CSARASGPASYEQYF
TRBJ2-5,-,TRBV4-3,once,TGCGCCAGCAGCCTAGGGGAGACGGTTGCTCAAGAGACCCAGTACTTC,CASSLGETVAQETQYF
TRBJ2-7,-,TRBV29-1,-,TGCAGCGTTGAAGTGGAGTACGAGCAGTACTTC,CSVEVEYEQYF
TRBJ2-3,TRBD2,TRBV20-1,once,TGCAGTGCTAGAGAAACTAGCGGACAAGATACGCAGTATTTT,CSARETSGQDTQYF
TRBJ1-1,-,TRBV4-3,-,TGCGCCAGCAGCCAAGATGCCCTACCCAGGACCATGAACACTGAAGCTTTCTTT,CASSQDALPRTMNTEAFF
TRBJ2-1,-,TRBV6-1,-,TGTGCCAGCATTTCAGGAGCAGGCGGGGAGCAGTTCTTC,CASISGAGGEQFF
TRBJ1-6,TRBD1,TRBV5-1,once,TGCGCCAGCCGACAGGGAGTCGCAAATTCACCCCTCCACTTT,CASRQGVANSPLHF
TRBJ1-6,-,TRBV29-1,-,TGCAGCGTGAGGACCGGGGGCAATTCACCCCTCCACTTT,CSVRTGGNSPLHF
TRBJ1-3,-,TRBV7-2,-,TGTGCCAGCAGCTTTGGACGAAGCTCTGGAAACACCCTATATTTT,CASSFGRSSGNTLYF
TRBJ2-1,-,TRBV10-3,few,TGTGCCATCAGTGGCCGGGAATACAATGAGCAGTTCTTC,CAISGREYNEQFF
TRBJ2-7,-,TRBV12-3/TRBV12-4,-,TGTGCCAGCAGTTTCAGGACGGCTACCTACGAGCAGTACTTC,CASSFRTATYEQYF
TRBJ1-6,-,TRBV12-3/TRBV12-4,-,TGTGCCAGCAGTTTAATGGGGGCTGATAATTCACCCCCCCACTTT,CASSLMGADNSPPHF
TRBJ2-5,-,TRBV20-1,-,TGCAGTGCTAGTGCGGGGCCGCAAGAGACCCAGTACTTC,CSASAGPQETQYF
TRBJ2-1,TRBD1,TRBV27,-,TGTGCCAGCAGTTTATCCCTTACAGGGGGCTTTTACAATGAGCAGTTCTTC,CASSLSLTGGFYNEQFF
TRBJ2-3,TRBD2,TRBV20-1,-,TGCAGTGCGGGGGGGACTAGCGGGGCCAAGGATACGCAGTATTTT,CSAGGTSGAKDTQYF
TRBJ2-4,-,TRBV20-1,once,TGCAGTGCGCCCGGCCCGGGACTCCAGGGCATTCTAGCCAAAAACATTCAGTACTTC,CSAPGPGLQGILAKNIQYF
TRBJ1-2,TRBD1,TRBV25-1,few,TGTGCCAGCAGTGAAACGGACAGGGGGCATTATGGCTACACCTTC,CASSETDRGHYGYTF